This T cell receptor (beta chain) came from a study of human T cells and chemical hapten exposure. General study findings and limits: Counts of TCRs above 1 in 1000 frequency stayed unchanged with DPC sensitization.

Concerning this clonotype itself: The antigen is undetermined.

One entry per CDR3 protein results from TCRdb running MiXCR on the RACE reads. Here the sample spans 180,000 or so distinct CDR3 sequences, roughly 14% being singletons. Losses at the gene ends were 6 bases for V and 3 bases for J; bases not matched to a gene: 3. CDR3 length: 14 amino acids. Germline assignment: CDR1 MDHEN and CDR2 SYDVKM. The time point here: patch test 1, 2 weeks after DPC sensitization. Specified treatment: therapeutic diphenylcyclopropenone sensitization with weekly scalp DPC. The chain links TRBV28 to TRBJ2-3; 10 bases are a match to TRBD1. The clonotype was recovered from a woman in her 30s with alopecia areata. Some clones in this sample may be carry-over from other donors' samples. This specimen was whole blood, taken in connection with sensitization to the hapten diphenylcyclopropenone (DPC). The CDR3 region is CASRGTGVTDTQYF. The CDR3 DNA follows: TGTGCCAGCAGGGGGACAGGGGTGACAGATACGCAGTATTTT.